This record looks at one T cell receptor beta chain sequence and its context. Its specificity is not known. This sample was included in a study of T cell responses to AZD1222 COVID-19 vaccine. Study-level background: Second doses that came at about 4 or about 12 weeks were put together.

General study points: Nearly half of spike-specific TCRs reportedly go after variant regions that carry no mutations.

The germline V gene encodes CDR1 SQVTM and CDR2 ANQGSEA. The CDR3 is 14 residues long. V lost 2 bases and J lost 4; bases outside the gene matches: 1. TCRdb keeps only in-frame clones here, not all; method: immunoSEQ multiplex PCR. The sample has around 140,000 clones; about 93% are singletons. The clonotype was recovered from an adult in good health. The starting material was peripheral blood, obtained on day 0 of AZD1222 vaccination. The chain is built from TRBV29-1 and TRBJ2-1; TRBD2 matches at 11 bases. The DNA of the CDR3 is TGCAGCGTTGAAACTAGCGGGAGATACAATGAGCAGTTCTTC. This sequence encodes CSVETSGRYNEQFF.